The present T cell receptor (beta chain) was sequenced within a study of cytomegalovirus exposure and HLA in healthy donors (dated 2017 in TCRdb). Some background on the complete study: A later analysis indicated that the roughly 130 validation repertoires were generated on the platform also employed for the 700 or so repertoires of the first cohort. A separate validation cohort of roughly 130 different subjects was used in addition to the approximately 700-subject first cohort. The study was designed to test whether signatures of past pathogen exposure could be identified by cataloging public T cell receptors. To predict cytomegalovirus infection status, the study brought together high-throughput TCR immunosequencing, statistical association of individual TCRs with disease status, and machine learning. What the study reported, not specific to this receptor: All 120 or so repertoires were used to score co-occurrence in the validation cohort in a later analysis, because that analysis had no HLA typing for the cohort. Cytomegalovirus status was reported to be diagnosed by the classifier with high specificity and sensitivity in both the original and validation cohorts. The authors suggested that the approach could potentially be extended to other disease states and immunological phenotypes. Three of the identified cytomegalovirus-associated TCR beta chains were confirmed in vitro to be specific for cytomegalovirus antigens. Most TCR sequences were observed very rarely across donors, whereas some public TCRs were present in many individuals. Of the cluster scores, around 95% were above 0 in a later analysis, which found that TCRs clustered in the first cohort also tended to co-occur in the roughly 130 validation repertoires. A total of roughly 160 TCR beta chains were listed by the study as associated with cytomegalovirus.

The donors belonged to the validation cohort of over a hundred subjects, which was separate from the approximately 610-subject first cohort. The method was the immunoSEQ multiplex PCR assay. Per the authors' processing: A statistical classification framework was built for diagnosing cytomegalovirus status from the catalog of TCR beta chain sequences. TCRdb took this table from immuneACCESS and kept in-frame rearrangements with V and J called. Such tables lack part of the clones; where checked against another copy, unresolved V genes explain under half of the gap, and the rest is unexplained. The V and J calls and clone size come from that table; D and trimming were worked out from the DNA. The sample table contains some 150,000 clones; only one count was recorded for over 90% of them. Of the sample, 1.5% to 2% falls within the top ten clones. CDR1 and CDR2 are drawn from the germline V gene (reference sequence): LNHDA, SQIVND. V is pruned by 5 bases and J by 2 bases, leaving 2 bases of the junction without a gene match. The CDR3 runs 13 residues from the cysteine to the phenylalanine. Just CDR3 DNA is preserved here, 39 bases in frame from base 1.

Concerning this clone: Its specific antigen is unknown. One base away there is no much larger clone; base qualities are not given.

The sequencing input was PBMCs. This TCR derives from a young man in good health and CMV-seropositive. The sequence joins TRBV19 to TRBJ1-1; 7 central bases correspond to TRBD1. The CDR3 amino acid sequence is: CASSYRGNTEAFF. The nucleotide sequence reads TGTGCCAGTAGTTACAGGGGCAACACTGAAGCTTTCTTT.